This section outlines one T cell receptor (beta chain) sequence together with its context. The antigen is unknown. Source study methods: A classifier of distant metastasis in papillary thyroid cancer was built from CDR3 differences (across clinicopathological groups). From the PCR reads, TCRdb re-called clones with MiXCR. These V and J calls originate from TCRdb's pipeline instead of the authors' own analysis. The table has about 38,000 clones, less than 50% seen once. Germline-derived CDR1 and CDR2 are DFQATT and SNEGSKA (reference sequence). The CDR3 has 14 residues. Trimming shortened V by 1 base and J by 5 bases, and 12 bases separated the two germline ends. The sample comes from a study of metastatic and nonmetastatic thyroid tumors. Study-level information: The comparison covered peripheral blood and tumor or nodule tissue in malignant and benign thyroid patients.

General study results and limits: Reports indicated that malignant thyroid tumors showed significantly higher TCR beta diversity than benign nodules did, in blood and tumor.

Ahead of thyroid surgery, no patient had received treatment of any kind. The clonotype originates from a male donor with papillary thyroid cancer or a benign thyroid nodule (not recorded which). Some clones in this sample may be carry-over from other donors' samples. The V gene is TRBV20-1, the J gene TRBJ1-5; tentative D call: TRBD1 (6 bases). Sequenced material: tumor tissue. The CDR3 region has the DNA TGCAGTGCTAGAGGGGACATAGAATATCAGCCCCAGCATTTT. It is translated as CSARGDIEYQPQHF.